This is a list of T cell receptor beta chains from one sample in a study of blood T cell repertoires in COVID-19. Only in-frame clones appear in the TCRdb table, and some are missing; sequencing was by immunoSEQ multiplex PCR. The sample contains roughly 350,000 clones, around 87% of which appear only once. Input material: peripheral blood. Receptor source: a woman aged 30 to 39 with COVID-19, enrolled during active disease. Both conserved end residues are part of each CDR3. The D gene is left open where the match is weak. The size entry is marked missing in some rows and otherwise reads once, few, many or a size class.

size,V,D,J,CDR3,DNA
NA,TRBV25-1,NA,TRBJ2-2,CASSEYSGANTGELFF,TGTGCCAGCAGTGAATATTCGGGGGCGAACACCGGGGAGCTGTTTTTT
NA,TRBV18,NA,TRBJ1-1,CASSPYGGSGNTEAFF,TGTGCCAGCTCACCTTATGGCGGAAGTGGGAACACTGAAGCTTTCTTT
NA,TRBV6-2/TRBV6-3,TRBD1,TRBJ1-2,CASSMTGGYGYTF,TGTGCCAGCAGTATGACAGGGGGCTATGGCTACACCTTC
once,TRBV28,NA,TRBJ1-5,CASSLSGPNQPQHF,TGTGCCAGCAGTTTATCAGGGCCCAATCAGCCCCAGCATTTT
NA,TRBV18,NA,TRBJ2-6,CASSPRHRADGANVLTF,TGTGCCAGCTCACCACGGCATCGCGCGGATGGGGCCAACGTCCTGACTTTC
NA,TRBV19,NA,TRBJ1-5,CASSLQSYQPQHF,TGTGCCAGTAGCCTACAGAGTTATCAGCCCCAGCATTTT
NA,TRBV7-2,TRBD1,TRBJ1-5,CASSLGDSRDQPQHF,TGTGCCAGCAGCTTAGGGGACAGCAGGGATCAGCCCCAGCATTTT
NA,TRBV29-1,NA,TRBJ2-7,CSVEGTPYEQYF,TGCAGCGTTGAGGGCACTCCCTACGAGCAGTACTTC
NA,TRBV6-5,TRBD2,TRBJ2-1,CASFSGRARYNEQFF,TGTGCCAGTTTTAGCGGGAGGGCACGGTACAATGAGCAGTTCTTC
once,TRBV30,NA,TRBJ1-4,CACRQYNEKLFF,TGTGCCTGCAGACAGTATAATGAAAAACTGTTTTTT
NA,TRBV7-9,NA,TRBJ2-7,CASSLAVGDLVEQYF,TGTGCCAGCAGCTTAGCCGTAGGGGATCTCGTCGAGCAGTACTTC
NA,TRBV7-9,NA,TRBJ2-7,CASSWGLGWGYEQYF,TGTGCCAGCAGCTGGGGACTGGGGTGGGGCTACGAGCAGTACTTC
NA,TRBV9,NA,TRBJ2-7,CASSPQRGYEQYF,TGTGCCAGCAGCCCCCAAAGAGGGTACGAGCAGTACTTC
NA,TRBV3-1/TRBV3-2,NA,TRBJ1-4,CASSHPVGGKDEKLFF,TGTGCCAGCAGCCACCCAGTCGGGGGAAAGGATGAAAAACTGTTTTTT
once,TRBV2,NA,TRBJ2-6,CASSEGKRSGANVLTF,TGTGCCAGCAGTGAAGGGAAGCGCTCTGGGGCCAACGTCCTGACTTTC
NA,TRBV6-1,NA,TRBJ1-5,CASSEASGGKGNQPQHF,TGTGCCAGCAGTGAAGCGTCGGGAGGGAAAGGCAATCAGCCCCAGCATTTT
NA,TRBV7-2,NA,TRBJ2-3,CASSSVGVRSTDTQYF,TGTGCCAGCAGCTCAGTCGGGGTGCGGAGCACAGATACGCAGTATTTT
NA,TRBV7-2,TRBD1,TRBJ2-1,CASSFALSGVRGLEQFF,TGTGCCAGCAGCTTCGCCCTTTCGGGAGTCAGGGGGCTTGAGCAGTTCTTC